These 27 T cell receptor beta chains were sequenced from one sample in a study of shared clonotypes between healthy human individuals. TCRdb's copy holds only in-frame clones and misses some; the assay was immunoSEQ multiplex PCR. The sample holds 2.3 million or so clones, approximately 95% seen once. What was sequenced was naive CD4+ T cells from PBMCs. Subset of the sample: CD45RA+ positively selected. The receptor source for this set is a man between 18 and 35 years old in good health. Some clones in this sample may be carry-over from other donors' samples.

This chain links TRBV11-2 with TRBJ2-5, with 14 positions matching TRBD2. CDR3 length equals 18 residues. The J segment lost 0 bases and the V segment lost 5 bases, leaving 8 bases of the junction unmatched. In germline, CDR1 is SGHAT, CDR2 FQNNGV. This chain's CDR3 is CASSPGTSGGRYQETQYF. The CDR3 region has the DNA TGTGCCAGCAGCCCCGGGACTAGCGGGGGCCGGTACCAAGAGACCCAGTACTTC.

CDR3 loop: CASSEGAANTEAFF. In DNA, the CDR3 is TGTGCCAGCAGTGAAGGGGCGGCGAACACTGAAGCTTTCTTT. This chain joins TRBV2 and TRBJ1-1; D gene uncertain. In germline, CDR1 is SNHLY, CDR2 FYNNEI. Trimming stripped 1 base from V and 1 base from J, with 7 bases between. The CDR3 is made up of 14 amino acids. Complete variable domain (other parts from reference TRBV2 and TRBJ1-1): EPEVTQTPSHQVTQMGQEVILRCVPISNHLYFYWYRQILGQKVEFLVSFYNNEISEKSEIFDDQFSVERPDGSNFTLKIRSTKLEDSAMYFCASSEGAANTEAFFGQGTRLTVV.

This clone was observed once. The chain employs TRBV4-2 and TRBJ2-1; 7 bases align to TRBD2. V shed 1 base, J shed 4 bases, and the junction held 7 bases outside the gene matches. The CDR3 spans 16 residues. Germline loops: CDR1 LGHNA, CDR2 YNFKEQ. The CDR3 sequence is CASSQVGLLTYNEQFF. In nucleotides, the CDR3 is TGTGCCAGCAGCCAAGTGGGACTACTGACTTACAATGAGCAGTTCTTC.

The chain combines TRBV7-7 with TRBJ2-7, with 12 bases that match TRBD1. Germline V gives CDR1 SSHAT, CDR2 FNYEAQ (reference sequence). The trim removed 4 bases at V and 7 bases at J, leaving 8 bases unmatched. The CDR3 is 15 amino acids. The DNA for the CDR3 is TGTGCCAGCAGCTCCCGGGACAGGGGGCGTCGGGAGCAGTACTTC. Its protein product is CASSSRDRGRREQYF.

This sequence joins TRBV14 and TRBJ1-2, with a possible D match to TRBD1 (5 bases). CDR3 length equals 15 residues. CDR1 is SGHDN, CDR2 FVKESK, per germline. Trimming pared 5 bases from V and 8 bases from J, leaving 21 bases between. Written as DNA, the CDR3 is TGTGCCAGCAGCGTCGCTGTTTGGACACCGGGCGGCTACACCTTC. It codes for CASSVAVWTPGGYTF.

The CDR3 sequence is CSVRLKSTDTQYF. CDR3 coding DNA: TGCAGCGTACGACTCAAAAGCACAGATACGCAGTATTTT. This chain joins TRBV29-1 and TRBJ2-3; no clear D gene. Germline V lookup: CDR1 SQVTM, CDR2 ANQGSEA. V dropped 6 bases and J dropped 0 bases, with 10 bases sitting between them. CDR3 length: 13 residues.

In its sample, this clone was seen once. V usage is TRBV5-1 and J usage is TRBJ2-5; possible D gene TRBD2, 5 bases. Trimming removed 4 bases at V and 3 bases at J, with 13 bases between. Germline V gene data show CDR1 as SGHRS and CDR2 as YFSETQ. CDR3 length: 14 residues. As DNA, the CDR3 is TGCGCCAGCAGCGGGTCCGGGAACAAAGAGACCCAGTACTTC. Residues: CASSGSGNKETQYF. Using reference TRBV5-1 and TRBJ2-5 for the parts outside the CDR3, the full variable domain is KAGVTQTPRYLIKTRGQQVTLSCSPISGHRSVSWYQQTPGQGLQFLFEYFSETQRNKGNFPGRFSGRQFSNSRSEMNVSTLELGDSALYLCASSGSGNKETQYFGPGTRLLVL.

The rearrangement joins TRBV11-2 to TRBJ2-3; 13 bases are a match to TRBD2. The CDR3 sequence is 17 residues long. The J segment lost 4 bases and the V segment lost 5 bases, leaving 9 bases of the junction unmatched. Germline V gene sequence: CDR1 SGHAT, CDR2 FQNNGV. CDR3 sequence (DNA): TGTGCCAGCAGCCCGCTTACTAGCGGGAGGGCCGCAGATACGCAGTATTTT. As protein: CASSPLTSGRAADTQYF.

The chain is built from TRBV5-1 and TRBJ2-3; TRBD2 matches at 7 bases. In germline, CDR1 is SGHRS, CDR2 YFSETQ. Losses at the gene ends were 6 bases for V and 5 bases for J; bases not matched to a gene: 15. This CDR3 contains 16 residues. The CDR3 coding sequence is TGCGCCAGCACCCCATGGTTGGCGGGAGTGGGAGATACGCAGTATTTT. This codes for CASTPWLAGVGDTQYF.

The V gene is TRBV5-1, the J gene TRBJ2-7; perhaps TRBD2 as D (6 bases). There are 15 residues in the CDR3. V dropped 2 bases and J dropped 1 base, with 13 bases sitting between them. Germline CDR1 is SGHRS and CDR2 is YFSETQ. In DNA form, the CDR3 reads TGCGCCAGCAGCTTCCTTTCCCGGGGGTCCTACGAGCAGTACTTC. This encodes CASSFLSRGSYEQYF.

In nucleotides, the CDR3 is TGTGCCAGCAGCTTGGGCAGGAGGCGGGAGACCCAGTACTTC. Translation: CASSLGRRRETQYF. The gene calls are TRBV5-8 and TRBJ2-5, with D perhaps matching TRBD2 (5 bases). The CDR3 length is 14 residues. Germline V gene sequence: CDR1 SGHTS, CDR2 YDEGEE. Trimming took 0 bases from V and 5 from J, leaving 11 bases between them.

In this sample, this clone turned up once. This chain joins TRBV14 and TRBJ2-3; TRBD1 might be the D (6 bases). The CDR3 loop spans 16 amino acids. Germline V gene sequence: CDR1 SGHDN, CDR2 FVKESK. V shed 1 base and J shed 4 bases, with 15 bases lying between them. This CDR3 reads CASSQGWGQGADTQYF. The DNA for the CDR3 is TGTGCCAGCAGCCAAGGGTGGGGGCAAGGCGCAGATACGCAGTATTTT.

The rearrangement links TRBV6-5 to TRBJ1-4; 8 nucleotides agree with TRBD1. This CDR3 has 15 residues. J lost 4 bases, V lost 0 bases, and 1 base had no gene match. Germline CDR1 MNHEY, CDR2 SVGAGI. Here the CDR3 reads CASSYSTGVNEKLFF. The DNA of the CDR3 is TGTGCCAGCAGTTACTCGACAGGGGTTAATGAAAAACTGTTTTTT.

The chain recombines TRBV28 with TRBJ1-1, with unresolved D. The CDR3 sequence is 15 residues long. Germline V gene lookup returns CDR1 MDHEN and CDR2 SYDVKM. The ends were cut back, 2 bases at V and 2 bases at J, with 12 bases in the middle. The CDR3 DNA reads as TGTGCCAGCAGTTTAAATGGAGCGGTAAACACTGAAGCTTTCTTT. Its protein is CASSLNGAVNTEAFF.

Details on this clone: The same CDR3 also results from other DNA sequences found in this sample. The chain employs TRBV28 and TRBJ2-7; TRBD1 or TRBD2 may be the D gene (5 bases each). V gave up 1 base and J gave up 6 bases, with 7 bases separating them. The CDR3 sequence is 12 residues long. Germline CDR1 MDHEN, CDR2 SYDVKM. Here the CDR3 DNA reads TGTGCCAGCAGTTTATCGGGGCGCGAGCAGTACTTC. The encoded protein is CASSLSGREQYF.

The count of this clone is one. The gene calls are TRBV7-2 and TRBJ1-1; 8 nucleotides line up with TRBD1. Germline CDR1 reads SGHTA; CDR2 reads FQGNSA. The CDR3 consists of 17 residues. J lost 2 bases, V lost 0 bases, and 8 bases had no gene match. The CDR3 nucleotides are TGTGCCAGCAGCTTAGCTTCCCGACAGGGGCCAAACACTGAAGCTTTCTTT. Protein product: CASSLASRQGPNTEAFF.

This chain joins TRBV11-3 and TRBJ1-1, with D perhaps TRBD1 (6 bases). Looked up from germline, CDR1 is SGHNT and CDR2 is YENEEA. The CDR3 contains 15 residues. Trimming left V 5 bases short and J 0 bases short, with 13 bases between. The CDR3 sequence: CASSPGTPMNTEAFF. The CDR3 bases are TGTGCCAGCAGCCCCGGGACACCCATGAACACTGAAGCTTTCTTT.

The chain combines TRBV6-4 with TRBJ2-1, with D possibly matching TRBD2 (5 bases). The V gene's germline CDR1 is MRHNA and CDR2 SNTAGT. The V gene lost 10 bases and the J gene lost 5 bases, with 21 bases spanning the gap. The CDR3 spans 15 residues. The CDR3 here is CAISCSARPHNEQFF. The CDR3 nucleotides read TGTGCCATCTCATGTAGCGCCCGTCCCCACAATGAGCAGTTCTTC.

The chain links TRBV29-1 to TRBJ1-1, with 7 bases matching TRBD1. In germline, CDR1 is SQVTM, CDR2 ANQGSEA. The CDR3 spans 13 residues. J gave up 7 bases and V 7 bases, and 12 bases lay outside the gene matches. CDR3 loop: CSGHRDSGFEAFF. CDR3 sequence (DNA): TGCAGCGGCCACCGGGACAGCGGATTTGAAGCTTTCTTT. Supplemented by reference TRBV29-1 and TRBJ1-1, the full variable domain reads SAVISQKPSRDICQRGTSLTIQCQVDSQVTMMFWYRQQPGQSLTLIATANQGSEATYESGFVIDKFPISRPNLTFSTLTVSNMSPEDSSIYLCSGHRDSGFEAFFGQGTRLTVV.

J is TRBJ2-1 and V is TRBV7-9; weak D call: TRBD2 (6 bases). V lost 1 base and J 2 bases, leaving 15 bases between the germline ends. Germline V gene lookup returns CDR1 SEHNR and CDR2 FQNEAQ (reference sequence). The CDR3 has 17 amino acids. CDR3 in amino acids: CASSLGLIGGAYNEQFF. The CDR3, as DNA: TGTGCCAGCAGCTTAGGGCTGATAGGAGGGGCCTACAATGAGCAGTTCTTC. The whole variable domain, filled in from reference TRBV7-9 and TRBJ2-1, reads DTGVSQNPRHKITKRGQNVTFRCDPISEHNRLYWYRQTLGQGPEFLTYFQNEAQLEKSRLLSDRFSAERPKGSFSTLEIQRTEQGDSAMYLCASSLGLIGGAYNEQFFGPGTRLTVL.

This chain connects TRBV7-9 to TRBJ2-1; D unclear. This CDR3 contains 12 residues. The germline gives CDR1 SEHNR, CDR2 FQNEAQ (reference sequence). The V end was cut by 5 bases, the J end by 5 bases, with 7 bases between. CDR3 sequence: CASSPQDNEQFF. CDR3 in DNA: TGTGCCAGCAGCCCTCAGGACAATGAGCAGTTCTTC.

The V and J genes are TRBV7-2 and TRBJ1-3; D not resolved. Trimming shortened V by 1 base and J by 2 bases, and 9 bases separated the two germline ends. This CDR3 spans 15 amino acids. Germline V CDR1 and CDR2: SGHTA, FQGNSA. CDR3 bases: TGTGCCAGCAGCTTAGTCCGGGCCCCTGGAAACACCATATATTTT. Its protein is CASSLVRAPGNTIYF.

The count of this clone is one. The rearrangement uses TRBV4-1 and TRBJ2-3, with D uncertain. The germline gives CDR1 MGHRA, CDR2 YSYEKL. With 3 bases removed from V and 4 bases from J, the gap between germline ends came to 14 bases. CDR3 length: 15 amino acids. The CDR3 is CASSQGFLGADTQYF. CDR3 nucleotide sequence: TGCGCCAGCAGCCAGGGATTTTTGGGCGCAGATACGCAGTATTTT.

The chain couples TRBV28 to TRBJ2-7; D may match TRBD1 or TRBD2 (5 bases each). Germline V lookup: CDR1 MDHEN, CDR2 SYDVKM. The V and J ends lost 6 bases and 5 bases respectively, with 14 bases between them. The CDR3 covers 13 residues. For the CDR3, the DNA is TGTGCCAGCAGGTATTGGGGGAACGACGAGCAGTACTTC. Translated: CASRYWGNDEQYF.

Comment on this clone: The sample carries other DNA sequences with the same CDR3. The CDR3 here is CASSPDRDQPQHF. For the CDR3, the DNA is TGTGCCAGCAGCCCCGACAGGGATCAGCCCCAGCATTTT. The chain employs TRBV7-2 and TRBJ1-5; TRBD1 matches 7 bases. CDR3 length: 13 amino acids. The V and J ends lost 5 bases and 5 bases, in that order; junction bases with no gene match: 3. Germline V lookup: CDR1 SGHTA, CDR2 FQGNSA.

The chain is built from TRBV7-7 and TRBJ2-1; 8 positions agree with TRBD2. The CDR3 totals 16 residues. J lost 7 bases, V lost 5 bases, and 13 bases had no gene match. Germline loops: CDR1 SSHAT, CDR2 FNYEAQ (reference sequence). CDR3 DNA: TGTGCCAGCAGCCCAACCGGGACTAGAAACCGGAATGAGCAGTTCTTC. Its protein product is CASSPTGTRNRNEQFF.

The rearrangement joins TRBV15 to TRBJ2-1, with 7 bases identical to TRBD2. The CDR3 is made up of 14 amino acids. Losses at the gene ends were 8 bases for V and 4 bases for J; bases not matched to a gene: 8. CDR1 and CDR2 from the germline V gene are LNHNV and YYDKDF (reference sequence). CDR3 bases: TGTGCCACCGGGGGTAGCGGGCTTTACAATGAGCAGTTCTTC. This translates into CATGGSGLYNEQFF.